This TCR beta chain was identified in a study of blood T cell repertoires in COVID-19. Study in general: Whether acute or convalescent, the COVID-19 samples came from the United States, Italy and Spain.

This clone was seen only a few times. Trimming took off 6 bases at V and 4 bases at J, with 12 bases between the two ends. The CDR3 runs to 13 residues. Germline V gene sequence: CDR1 MNHEY, CDR2 SMNVEV (reference sequence). Here immunoSEQ multiplex PCR was the method, and the copy in TCRdb shows in-frame clones only, minus some. The repertoire holds approximately 150,000 clones, 80% seen once, with 3.5% in the top ten. This TCR was recovered from a man between 65 and 85 years old who had recovered from COVID-19. The V call is TRBV27, the J call TRBJ1-1; D is undetermined. Sequenced sample: peripheral blood. The CDR3 bases are TGTGCCAGCAGCCACGACAAGGCCACTGAAGCTTTCTTT. It specifies CASSHDKATEAFF.